One and the same sample provided the 32 T cell receptor beta chains below, sequenced in a study of blood T cell repertoires in COVID-19. Only in-frame clones appear in the TCRdb table, and some are missing; sequencing was by immunoSEQ multiplex PCR. The data contain under 150,000 clones, 90% of them singletons. Sample: peripheral blood. These TCRs come from a woman between 45 and 60 years old with acute or convalescent COVID-19.

This chain joins TRBV9 and TRBJ1-1; D might be TRBD1 (6 bases). The CDR3 totals 15 residues. V lost 4 bases and J 4 bases, leaving 17 bases between the germline ends. Germline V CDR1 and CDR2: SGDLS, YYNGEE. Written as DNA, the CDR3 is TGTGCCAGCAGCAAAACAGGGCTCGGGGTCACTGAAGCTTTCTTT. The encoded protein is CASSKTGLGVTEAFF.

This clone was observed a single time. The chain uses TRBV18 and TRBJ2-3; 8 nucleotides line up with TRBD1. Germline values: CDR1 KGHSH, CDR2 LQKENI. The length of the CDR3 is 14 residues. Germline trimming cut 5 bases from V and 3 bases from J; bases unmatched to any gene: 4. The CDR3 region has the DNA TGTGCCAGCTCAACTACAGGGGGAACAGATACGCAGTATTTT. Its protein is CASSTTGGTDTQYF.

The V gene is TRBV28, the J gene TRBJ1-6; D perhaps matches TRBD1 (5 bases). Trimming took off 3 bases at V and 5 bases at J, with 20 bases between the two ends. The CDR3 is 18 residues long. The germline V gene encodes CDR1 MDHEN and CDR2 SYDVKM. The CDR3 region has the DNA TGTGCCAGCAGTTTGGGGCGGCAGGGAGGCAGGAATAATTCACCCCTCCACTTT. It translates to CASSLGRQGGRNNSPLHF.

The gene calls are TRBV13 and TRBJ2-5; TRBD2 matches at 8 bases. Germline loops: CDR1 PRHDT, CDR2 FYEKMQ (reference sequence). The V gene end was trimmed by 5 bases and the J gene end by 4 bases; junction bases not matched to a gene: 3. The CDR3 is made up of 13 amino acids. CDR3 protein: CASSPGGGETQYF. CDR3 nucleotide sequence: TGTGCCAGCAGCCCCGGGGGGGGAGAGACCCAGTACTTC.

V usage is TRBV27 and J usage is TRBJ1-5; no clear D gene. The length of the CDR3 is 16 residues. CDR1 and CDR2 from the germline V gene are MNHEY and SMNVEV (reference sequence). V gave up 5 bases and J gave up 0 bases, with 14 bases separating them. The CDR3 DNA follows: TGTGCCAGCAGTCCCTCACGGGGTTATAGCAATCAGCCCCAGCATTTT. This sequence encodes CASSPSRGYSNQPQHF.

CDR3 protein: CASSAGQLSTEAFF. For the CDR3, the DNA is TGTGCCAGCAGCGCGGGACAGCTTTCCACTGAAGCTTTCTTT. The gene calls are TRBV11-2 and TRBJ1-1, with 7 nucleotides matching TRBD1. Germline CDR1 reads SGHAT; CDR2 reads FQNNGV. V shed 5 bases and J 4 bases; nucleotides not matched to a gene: 7. There are 14 residues in the CDR3. The complete variable domain, with remaining parts taken from reference TRBV11-2 and TRBJ1-1, reads EAGVAQSPRYKIIEKRQSVAFWCNPISGHATLYWYQQILGQGPKLLIQFQNNGVVDDSQLPKDRFSAERLKGVDSTLKIQPAKLEDSAVYLCASSAGQLSTEAFFGQGTRLTVV.

About this clone: Sequence at one end of the junction differs from germline and may be a read error. This rearrangement joins TRBV7-2 to TRBJ1-2; TRBD1 is a possible D gene (5 bases). CDR1 and CDR2 (germline): SGHTA, FQGNSA. This CDR3 is 13 amino acids long. In nucleotides, the CDR3 is TGTGCCAGCAGCCTAGCGCGGGGCAGCGGCTACACCTTC. It is translated as CASSLARGSGYTF.

J is TRBJ1-6 and V is TRBV7-2, with 10 nucleotides matching TRBD1. The germline CDR1 and CDR2 sequences are SGHTA and FQGNSA. The CDR3 is made up of 18 amino acids. The trim removed 3 bases at V and 6 bases at J, leaving 11 bases unmatched. The CDR3 sequence is CASSLSPYRDRGNSPLHF. Written as DNA, the CDR3 is TGTGCCAGCAGCTTGTCCCCCTACCGGGACAGGGGTAATTCACCCCTCCACTTT.

CDR3 protein: CASGAGGGPRSGANVLTF. CDR3 nucleotide sequence: TGTGCCAGCGGGGCCGGCGGGGGGCCCAGGTCTGGGGCCAACGTCCTGACTTTC. The chain employs TRBV25-1 and TRBJ2-6, with 8 positions matching TRBD2. V trimming: 8 bases; J trimming: 1 base; junction bases outside the gene matches: 13. The CDR3 covers 18 residues. Germline V lookup: CDR1 MGHDK, CDR2 SYGVNS. The complete variable domain, with remaining parts taken from reference TRBV25-1 and TRBJ2-6, reads EADIYQTPRYLVIGTGKKITLECSQTMGHDKMYWYQQDPGMELHLIHYSYGVNSTEKGDLSSESTVSRIRTEHFPLTLESARPSHTSQYLCASGAGGGPRSGANVLTFGAGSRLTVL.

V usage is TRBV28 and J usage is TRBJ1-3; 8 positions agree with TRBD1. V was pared by 7 bases and J by 0 bases, with 8 bases of the junction left unmatched. This CDR3 has 16 residues. Germline-derived CDR1 and CDR2 are MDHEN and SYDVKM. The CDR3 DNA reads as TGTGCCAGCACCGTCATGGGACAGGTCTCTGGAAACACCATATATTTT. This gives the protein CASTVMGQVSGNTIYF. Supplemented by reference TRBV28 and TRBJ1-3, the full variable domain reads DVKVTQSSRYLVKRTGEKVFLECVQDMDHENMFWYRQDPGLGLRLIYFSYDVKMKEKGDIPEGYSVSREKKERFSLILESASTNQTSMYLCASTVMGQVSGNTIYFGEGSWLTVV.

This clone was seen a handful of times. The rearrangement links TRBV10-3 to TRBJ1-4, with D uncertain. Trimming shortened V by 4 bases and J by 1 base, and 7 bases separated the two germline ends. This CDR3 is 14 amino acids long. Per germline, CDR1 ENHRY and CDR2 SYGVKD. CDR3 bases: TGTGCCATCAGTGGGGAGGGAACTAATGAAAAACTGTTTTTT. It is translated as CAISGEGTNEKLFF.

The chain uses TRBV30 and TRBJ1-5, with 8 bases that match TRBD1. V lost 3 bases to trimming and J lost 6 bases; unmatched junction nucleotides: 7. The CDR3 length is 14 residues. Germline V CDR1 and CDR2: GTSNPN, SVGIG (reference sequence). CDR3 in DNA: TGTGCCTGGAGGGAGACAGGGGAGGGTCAGCCCCAGCATTTT. Encoded protein: CAWRETGEGQPQHF.

This chain joins TRBV4-1 and TRBJ2-1; possible D gene TRBD2, 6 bases. V was clipped by 0 bases and J by 8 bases, with 11 bases between them. The CDR3 is 14 amino acids. The germline gives CDR1 MGHRA, CDR2 YSYEKL. This CDR3 is CASSQEGTLDEQFF. The CDR3 DNA reads TGCGCCAGCAGCCAAGAGGGGACTCTCGATGAGCAGTTCTTC.

CDR3 bases: TGCGCCAGCAGCATACGCACAGGGTCCGGGGAGCTGTTTTTT. It encodes CASSIRTGSGELFF. The chain recombines TRBV5-1 with TRBJ2-2; D may be TRBD1 (6 bases). Germline CDR1 SGHRS, CDR2 YFSETQ. The V end was cut by 4 bases, the J end by 6 bases, with 13 bases between. This CDR3 is built from 14 residues.

The chain recombines TRBV28 with TRBJ2-1; 11 bases map to TRBD2. The ends lost 8 bases at V and 9 bases at J; junction bases unmatched: 9. This CDR3 comprises 14 residues. The germline CDR1 and CDR2 sequences are MDHEN and SYDVKM. DNA for the CDR3: TGTGCCAGCCAACCTAGCGGGAGGATCGGTGAGCAGTTCTTC. Protein sequence: CASQPSGRIGEQFF.

V and J are TRBV10-3 and TRBJ1-2; tentatively, D is TRBD1 (6 bases). The V and J ends lost 3 bases and 4 bases respectively, with 15 bases between them. The CDR3 consists of 15 residues. Germline loops: CDR1 ENHRY, CDR2 SYGVKD. CDR3 in amino acids: CAISDPGQRVYGYTF. The DNA for the CDR3 is TGTGCCATCAGTGACCCCGGACAGAGAGTCTATGGCTACACCTTC.

The chain recombines TRBV28 with TRBJ1-1, with a possible D match to TRBD1 (5 bases). Germline loops: CDR1 MDHEN, CDR2 SYDVKM. CDR3 size: 14 residues. V was shortened by 6 bases and J by 5 bases, with 16 bases between the two germline ends. Written as DNA, the CDR3 is TGTGCCAGCAGAGGGGCTGGGATTTGGACTGAAGCTTTCTTT. Residues: CASRGAGIWTEAFF.

This chain uses TRBV5-8 with TRBJ1-1, with 9 bases matching TRBD1. This CDR3 has 15 amino acids. Germline trimming cut 4 bases from V and 1 base from J; bases unmatched to any gene: 5. Looked up from germline, CDR1 is SGHTS and CDR2 is YDEGEE. CDR3 loop: CASSPAGQGNTEAFF. The CDR3 DNA reads as TGTGCCAGCAGCCCCGCGGGACAGGGGAACACTGAAGCTTTCTTT.

CDR3 bases: TGCGCCAGCAGCCCCCTCCCTAGAAAGGGGTACGAGCAGTACTTC. Its protein is CASSPLPRKGYEQYF. This rearrangement joins TRBV4-1 to TRBJ2-7; tentatively, D is TRBD1 (5 bases). The germline CDR1 and CDR2 sequences are MGHRA and YSYEKL. The CDR3 has 15 residues. V was cut by 4 bases and J by 4 bases, with 17 bases left in between.

The J gene is TRBJ2-7, the V gene TRBV7-9, with D possibly being TRBD1 (5 bases). Looked up from germline, CDR1 is SEHNR and CDR2 is FQNEAQ (reference sequence). The germline V and J ends were trimmed by 5 bases and 0 bases, with 17 bases remaining between them. This CDR3 has 16 residues. DNA of the CDR3: TGTGCCAGCAGCCAGACAACAGGCCGGAGCTCCTACGAGCAGTACTTC. Protein sequence: CASSQTTGRSSYEQYF. Full variable domain (missing parts from reference TRBV7-9 and TRBJ2-7): DTGVSQNPRHKITKRGQNVTFRCDPISEHNRLYWYRQTLGQGPEFLTYFQNEAQLEKSRLLSDRFSAERPKGSFSTLEIQRTEQGDSAMYLCASSQTTGRSSYEQYFGPGTRLTVT.

The rearrangement joins TRBV30 to TRBJ1-1; tentative D call: TRBD1 (6 bases). Trimming took off 1 base at V and 7 bases at J, with 13 bases between the two ends. CDR1 is GTSNPN and CDR2 is SVGIG in the germline V gene (reference sequence). CDR3 length equals 13 residues. In DNA form, the CDR3 reads TGTGCCTGGAGTGGCCGGGACAAAAATGAAGCTTTCTTT. Its protein product is CAWSGRDKNEAFF.

The chain recombines TRBV2 with TRBJ1-5; D call uncertain. Germline V gene lookup returns CDR1 SNHLY and CDR2 FYNNEI. V dropped 5 bases and J dropped 7 bases, with 9 bases sitting between them. The length of the CDR3 is 12 residues. The CDR3 nucleotides read TGTGCCAGCAGTCTTAGGAGCCAGCCCCAGCATTTT. It yields the protein CASSLRSQPQHF.

The sample holds one count of this clone. J is TRBJ2-3 and V is TRBV30; 12 nucleotides align to TRBD2. V lost 8 bases, J lost 2 bases, and 5 bases stayed unmatched. CDR1 is GTSNPN and CDR2 is SVGIG in the germline V gene (reference sequence). This CDR3 has 14 residues. CDR3 in amino acids: CAGGLAGNTDTQYF. DNA of the CDR3: TGTGCCGGAGGACTAGCGGGAAACACAGATACGCAGTATTTT.

The count of this clone is one. The chain uses TRBV7-9 and TRBJ2-7, with D unclear. V was trimmed by 6 bases and J by 0 bases, leaving 9 bases between them. Germline assignment: CDR1 SEHNR and CDR2 FQNEAQ (reference sequence). There are 13 residues in the CDR3. In DNA form, the CDR3 reads TGTGCCAGCAGAACCGGGTCCTCCTACGAGCAGTACTTC. This encodes CASRTGSSYEQYF.

This rearrangement joins TRBV7-2 to TRBJ2-1; D remains ambiguous. This CDR3 comprises 14 residues. Germline values: CDR1 SGHTA, CDR2 FQGNSA. V was trimmed by 0 bases and J by 4 bases, leaving 7 bases between them. The DNA of the CDR3 is TGTGCCAGCAGCTTAGCCCAGGTTTACAATGAGCAGTTCTTC. Amino acid sequence: CASSLAQVYNEQFF.

The chain recombines TRBV20-1 with TRBJ2-7; D is uncertain. The ends were cut back, 3 bases at V and 2 bases at J, with 14 bases in the middle. Germline CDR1 and CDR2: DFQATT and SNEGSKA (reference sequence). This CDR3 has 14 amino acids. CDR3: CSASPTQPPYEQYF. CDR3 DNA: TGCAGTGCTAGTCCTACCCAACCCCCCTACGAGCAGTACTTC.

In DNA form, the CDR3 reads TGTGCCAGCAGCTCCGGGACAGAAGAGACCCAGTACTTC. Translating gives CASSSGTEETQYF. V usage is TRBV12-3 or TRBV12-4 and J usage is TRBJ2-5; 7 bases are a match to TRBD1. The V and J ends lost 6 bases and 3 bases, in that order; junction bases with no gene match: 4. This CDR3 region has 13 residues.

This clone was observed once. The CDR3 spells CASSYSGGYGYTF. The CDR3 DNA sequence: TGTGCCAGCAGTTACTCGGGGGGCTATGGCTACACCTTC. This chain uses TRBV6-5 with TRBJ1-2; possibly TRBD1 for D (5 bases). This CDR3 is 13 amino acids long. CDR1 is MNHEY, CDR2 SVGAGI, per germline. The V end was cut by 0 bases, the J end by 4 bases, with 6 bases between.

J is TRBJ2-7 and V is TRBV6-2 or TRBV6-3; 8 nucleotides agree with TRBD1. Looked up from germline, CDR1 is MNHEY and CDR2 is SVGEGT. This CDR3 has 16 residues. The trim removed 2 bases at V and 3 bases at J, leaving 9 bases unmatched. The CDR3 DNA is TGTGCCAGCAGTTACGAGGCCTCAGGGGGCAGCTACGAGCAGTACTTC. It yields the protein CASSYEASGGSYEQYF.

The V call is TRBV6-2 or TRBV6-3, the J call TRBJ1-5; D gene ambiguous. This CDR3 spans 18 amino acids. The ends were cut back, 6 bases at V and 1 base at J, with 22 bases in the middle. Germline assignment: CDR1 MNHEY and CDR2 SVGEGT. This chain's CDR3 is CASSPPVFRYKSNQPQHF. The CDR3 nucleotides are TGTGCCAGCAGCCCTCCCGTCTTTAGATATAAGAGCAATCAGCCCCAGCATTTT.

The V and J genes are TRBV10-3 and TRBJ2-7, with 7 bases that match TRBD1. The CDR3 runs 14 residues. Germline-derived CDR1 and CDR2 are ENHRY and SYGVKD. J gave up 2 bases and V 10 bases, and 11 bases lay outside the gene matches. The CDR3 region has the DNA TGTGCCAGCACAGACAGGGTAGGCGCCTACGAGCAGTACTTC. This encodes CASTDRVGAYEQYF.

The chain has TRBV10-1 and TRBJ2-7; 7 nucleotides line up with TRBD1. The junction had 15 bases not matched to a gene; V was cut back by 3 bases and J by 7 bases. This CDR3 contains 16 residues. Germline V gene sequence: CDR1 WNHNN, CDR2 SYGVQD (reference sequence). The CDR3 bases are TGCGCCAGCAGTGAAGATTCGGGGACAGAAGACGAGGAGCAGTACTTC. Protein: CASSEDSGTEDEEQYF.